A single sample gave rise to the 30 T cell receptor beta chains below, sequenced in a study of blood T cell repertoires in COVID-19. Measured with immunoSEQ multiplex PCR; TCRdb has only the in-frame clones, and not every one. The table lists about 110,000 clones, around 83% of them singletons. The specimen was peripheral blood. All receptors derive from a woman older than 75 with active or convalescent COVID-19.

The CDR3 sequence: CASSSGQGGSGYTF. The CDR3 DNA is TGTGCCAGCTCATCCGGACAGGGGGGGAGTGGCTACACCTTC. The chain joins TRBV18 to TRBJ1-2, with 10 bases fitting TRBD1. The CDR3 is 14 residues long. Per the germline V gene, CDR1 is KGHSH and CDR2 is LQKENI. V shed 5 bases and J 7 bases; nucleotides not matched to a gene: 7.

The chain combines TRBV9 with TRBJ2-1; 10 bases are shared with TRBD1. The CDR3 loop spans 16 amino acids. Germline V gene data show CDR1 as SGDLS and CDR2 as YYNGEE. V lost 2 bases and J lost 3; bases outside the gene matches: 5. The CDR3 is CASSVSTGGRYNEQFF. In nucleotides, the CDR3 is TGTGCCAGCAGCGTTTCGACAGGGGGCCGCTACAATGAGCAGTTCTTC.

This chain uses TRBV7-9 with TRBJ1-3; D ambiguous. Germline CDR1 SEHNR, CDR2 FQNEAQ (reference sequence). The CDR3 extends over 15 amino acids. V lost 1 base and J lost 3, with 10 bases in between. The CDR3 DNA reads TGTGCCAGCAGCTTAGGGAGCAGAGATGGAAACACCATATATTTT. Amino acid sequence: CASSLGSRDGNTIYF.

The chain joins TRBV19 to TRBJ2-7, with TRBD1 matching 10 bases. The CDR3 is 15 amino acids. V was pared by 5 bases and J by 6 bases, with 10 bases of the junction left unmatched. CDR1 is LNHDA and CDR2 is SQIVND in the germline V gene (reference sequence). The CDR3 DNA reads as TGTGCCAGTAGTGTAGCCGGGACAGGGGTCTCCGAGCAGTACTTC. It is translated as CASSVAGTGVSEQYF.

This clone turned up a few times. The V gene is TRBV27, the J gene TRBJ1-5, with D possibly matching TRBD1 (5 bases). The CDR3 loop spans 14 amino acids. V lost 5 bases and J 3 bases, leaving 11 bases between the germline ends. CDR1 and CDR2 from the germline V gene are MNHEY and SMNVEV (reference sequence). CDR3 loop: CASSHRGANQPQHF. CDR3 in DNA: TGTGCCAGCAGTCACCGCGGGGCCAATCAGCCCCAGCATTTT.

The chain recombines TRBV27 with TRBJ2-1; TRBD2 aligns across 7 bases. The V gene's germline CDR1 is MNHEY and CDR2 SMNVEV (reference sequence). J was trimmed by 1 base and V by 5 bases; bases with no gene match: 8. The CDR3 spans 16 residues. The CDR3 loop is CASSGRDGRSYNEQFF. DNA for the CDR3: TGTGCCAGCAGTGGGAGGGACGGGAGGTCCTACAATGAGCAGTTCTTC.

This rearrangement joins TRBV18 to TRBJ1-5, with D perhaps TRBD1 (6 bases). The length of the CDR3 is 16 residues. CDR1 is KGHSH, CDR2 LQKENI, per germline. The ends were cut back, 7 bases at V and 2 bases at J, with 18 bases in the middle. The CDR3 region has the DNA TGTGCCAGCTTCTGGGCGGGGGGCGAACGCAATCAGCCCCAGCATTTT. This sequence encodes CASFWAGGERNQPQHF.

The genes are TRBV10-3 and TRBJ2-1, with D maybe TRBD2 (5 bases). This CDR3 has 16 residues. V shed 11 bases and J shed 0 bases, with 20 bases lying between them. The germline gives CDR1 ENHRY, CDR2 SYGVKD. The CDR3 spells CAGGSGRHNSYNEQFF. In DNA, the CDR3 is TGTGCCGGCGGGTCTGGCCGACACAACTCCTACAATGAGCAGTTCTTC.

The rearrangement uses TRBV9 and TRBJ1-2, with TRBD1 as a possible D gene (5 bases). Germline V CDR1 and CDR2: SGDLS, YYNGEE. Trimming left V 4 bases short and J 5 bases short, with 21 bases between. This CDR3 region has 16 residues. Here the CDR3 DNA reads TGTGCCAGCAGCCCTCCGTACGGGGGGGGATTTTATGGCTACACCTTC. Translating it yields CASSPPYGGGFYGYTF.

The genes are TRBV2 and TRBJ2-1, with 10 bases identical to TRBD2. From germline, CDR1 is SNHLY and CDR2 FYNNEI. V was clipped by 3 bases and J by 12 bases; unmatched bases: 8. The CDR3 is 14 residues long. The CDR3 sequence: CASSDSSGSRRQFF. CDR3 nucleotides: TGTGCCAGCAGTGATTCTAGCGGGAGTCGCCGGCAGTTCTTC.

In this sample, this clone turned up once. The chain joins TRBV24-1 to TRBJ2-7, with TRBD2 matching over 9 bases. The J segment lost 3 bases and the V segment lost 4 bases, leaving 9 bases of the junction unmatched. The CDR3 consists of 16 residues. The germline V gene has CDR1 KGHDR and CDR2 SFDVKD. The CDR3 region is CATSEASGRSIYEQYF. The CDR3 DNA reads TGTGCCACCAGTGAGGCGAGCGGGAGGTCTATCTACGAGCAGTACTTC.

This clone was seen once. The J gene is TRBJ2-7, the V gene TRBV5-1; 12 bases agree with TRBD2. CDR3 length equals 15 residues. Losses at the gene ends were 1 base for V and 4 bases for J; bases not matched to a gene: 3. The germline V gene encodes CDR1 SGHRS and CDR2 YFSETQ. The CDR3 sequence is CASSLTSGRSYEQYF. In nucleotides, the CDR3 is TGCGCCAGCAGCTTGACTAGCGGGAGGTCTTACGAGCAGTACTTC.

This clone appeared a single time. The gene calls are TRBV4-1 and TRBJ1-5; 9 bases match TRBD1. With V trimmed by 4 bases and J by 6 bases, 4 bases remained unmatched. This CDR3 comprises 14 residues. CDR1 and CDR2 from the germline V gene are MGHRA and YSYEKL. In DNA form, the CDR3 reads TGCGCCAGCAGCCCCGGACAGGGGACTCAGCCCCAGCATTTT. The encoded protein is CASSPGQGTQPQHF.

This chain connects TRBV3-1 (or the pseudogene TRBV3-2) to TRBJ1-5, with D unresolved. The CDR3 length is 13 residues. V was cut by 2 bases and J by 2 bases, with 4 bases left in between. The germline CDR1 and CDR2 sequences are LGHDT and YNNKEL (reference sequence). The CDR3 region has the DNA TGTGCCAGCAGCCAACATGGCAATCAGCCCCAGCATTTT. Translated, it gives CASSQHGNQPQHF.

This clone was recorded a few times. This chain joins TRBV7-3 and TRBJ1-4, with a weak D call TRBD1 (5 bases). CDR1 and CDR2 from the germline V gene are SGHTA and FQGTGA. This CDR3 is 17 amino acids long. Trimming shortened V by 5 bases and J by 2 bases, and 18 bases separated the two germline ends. CDR3 bases: TGTGCCAGCAGCCCGCCGACTCGGGGGACCACTAATGAAAAACTGTTTTTT. This encodes CASSPPTRGTTNEKLFF.

V is TRBV9 and J is TRBJ2-3, with D tentatively TRBD2 (5 bases). This CDR3 has 14 residues. The germline CDR1 and CDR2 sequences are SGDLS and YYNGEE. Trimming removed 0 bases at V and 4 bases at J, with 9 bases between. For the CDR3, the DNA is TGTGCCAGCAGCGTAGCGAGGGTACCAGATACGCAGTATTTT. Translation gives CASSVARVPDTQYF.

The gene calls are TRBV5-1 and TRBJ1-2; D is undetermined. CDR1 and CDR2 (germline): SGHRS, YFSETQ. V was trimmed by 1 base and J by 1 base, leaving 8 bases between them. The length of the CDR3 is 14 residues. CDR3 DNA: TGCGCCAGCAGCTTGACACCCTTTAACTATGGCTACACCTTC. It yields the protein CASSLTPFNYGYTF.

The V call is TRBV7-2, the J call TRBJ2-1, with 15 positions matching TRBD2. V gave up 5 bases and J gave up 6 bases; unmatched junction bases: 5. The germline V gene has CDR1 SGHTA and CDR2 FQGNSA. The length of the CDR3 is 16 residues. The CDR3 spells CASSKGLAGGPNEQFF. CDR3 sequence (DNA): TGTGCCAGCAGCAAGGGACTAGCGGGAGGTCCCAATGAGCAGTTCTTC.

This clone was picked up one time. The V and J genes are TRBV5-1 and TRBJ2-4; weak D call: TRBD2 (6 bases). The CDR3 has 16 residues. Germline lookup yields CDR1 SGHRS and CDR2 YFSETQ. Trimming pared 0 bases from V and 8 bases from J, leaving 18 bases between. DNA for the CDR3: TGCGCCAGCAGCTTGGGGGAGTGGGGTAGCGGAGACATTCAGTACTTC. Translated, it gives CASSLGEWGSGDIQYF.

The chain has TRBV4-1 and TRBJ2-2; D is ambiguous. The germline V and J ends were trimmed by 0 bases and 0 bases, with 5 bases remaining between them. This CDR3 is 15 amino acids long. Germline CDR1 reads MGHRA; CDR2 reads YSYEKL. Here the CDR3 DNA reads TGCGCCAGCAGCCAAGATTCGGCGAACACCGGGGAGCTGTTTTTT. Its protein is CASSQDSANTGELFF.

V and J are TRBV18 and TRBJ1-1; 9 nucleotides line up with TRBD1. In germline, CDR1 is KGHSH, CDR2 LQKENI. With 8 bases clipped from V and 0 bases from J, the junction kept 13 bases outside the gene matches. The CDR3 covers 17 residues. Here the CDR3 reads CASAPRQGEGMNTEAFF. In DNA, the CDR3 is TGTGCCAGCGCCCCCAGACAGGGGGAAGGGATGAACACTGAAGCTTTCTTT.

This clone was counted a few times. V is TRBV5-1 and J is TRBJ1-1; D remains ambiguous. Germline V lookup: CDR1 SGHRS, CDR2 YFSETQ. This CDR3 is 14 amino acids long. Trimming stripped 7 bases from V and 6 bases from J, with 19 bases between. CDR3 sequence reads: CASLATSGVPEAFF. In DNA form, the CDR3 reads TGCGCCAGCCTCGCGACCTCCGGGGTCCCTGAAGCTTTCTTT.

The rearrangement uses TRBV15 and TRBJ1-2, with TRBD1 identical over 7 bases. Germline V gives CDR1 LNHNV, CDR2 YYDKDF (reference sequence). CDR3 size: 17 residues. V lost 2 bases, J lost 8 bases, and 17 bases stayed unmatched. CDR3 sequence reads: CATSRRTGRALIGGYTF. The CDR3 DNA reads TGTGCCACCAGCAGAAGGACAGGCCGGGCCCTGATTGGAGGCTACACCTTC.

In its sample, this clone was seen a few times. J is TRBJ2-3 and V is TRBV28; D unclear. The CDR3 spans 10 residues. Germline V gives CDR1 MDHEN, CDR2 SYDVKM. V lost 5 bases to trimming and J lost 5 bases, with 2 bases between them. This CDR3 reads CASSLDTQYF. The CDR3 DNA is TGTGCCAGCAGTCTAGATACGCAGTATTTT.

V is TRBV19 and J is TRBJ2-7; a possible D gene is TRBD1 (6 bases). Trimming cost V 2 bases and J 2 bases, with 7 bases left between them. Germline-derived CDR1 and CDR2 are LNHDA and SQIVND (reference sequence). The CDR3 is made up of 13 amino acids. For the CDR3, the DNA is TGTGCCAGTAGTATAAACAGGGCCTACGAGCAGTACTTC. Amino acid sequence: CASSINRAYEQYF.

V usage is TRBV9 and J usage is TRBJ2-5; D not resolved. CDR3 length equals 14 residues. V was shortened by 2 bases and J by 1 base, with 9 bases between the two germline ends. CDR1 is SGDLS, CDR2 YYNGEE, per germline. CDR3 bases: TGTGCCAGCAGCGTTTCGCACAGCCAAGAGACCCAGTACTTC. Encoded protein: CASSVSHSQETQYF.

This sequence joins TRBV18 and TRBJ1-5; D gene unclear. The V gene lost 3 bases and the J gene lost 4 bases, with 10 bases spanning the gap. Per the germline V gene, CDR1 is KGHSH and CDR2 is LQKENI. This CDR3 is built from 14 residues. CDR3 sequence reads: CASSPGRLNQPQHF. The CDR3, as DNA: TGTGCCAGCTCACCTGGGAGGCTTAATCAGCCCCAGCATTTT.

V usage is TRBV6-6 and J usage is TRBJ2-7; weak D call: TRBD1 (6 bases). Trimming left V 3 bases short and J 3 bases short, with 12 bases between. Germline V gene sequence: CDR1 MNHNY, CDR2 SVGAGI (reference sequence). CDR3 length: 14 amino acids. CDR3 amino acids: CASSYDRIYYEQYF. The CDR3 nucleotides are TGTGCCAGCAGTTATGACAGGATTTACTACGAGCAGTACTTC.

V and J are TRBV5-5 and TRBJ2-7; D is perhaps TRBD1 (5 bases). The CDR3 consists of 12 residues. V was clipped by 2 bases and J by 6 bases, with 9 bases between them. CDR1 is SGHKS and CDR2 is YYEKEE in the germline V gene (reference sequence). The CDR3 nucleotides are TGTGCCAGCAGCTTTTCAGGGCCCGAGCAGTACTTC. It yields the protein CASSFSGPEQYF.

The rearrangement links TRBV14 to TRBJ2-7; D may be TRBD2 (6 bases). The CDR3 length is 15 residues. Germline V gives CDR1 SGHDN, CDR2 FVKESK. The germline V and J ends were trimmed by 1 base and 3 bases, with 13 bases remaining between them. CDR3 bases: TGTGCCAGCAGCCAAGGATTAGCGGAGAACTACGAGCAGTACTTC. Its translation is CASSQGLAENYEQYF. The full variable domain, with the rest looked up from reference TRBV14 and TRBJ2-7, is EAGVTQFPSHSVIEKGQTVTLRCDPISGHDNLYWYRRVMGKEIKFLLHFVKESKQDESGMPNNRFLAERTGGTYSTLKVQPAELEDSGVYFCASSQGLAENYEQYFGPGTRLTVT.